The following is a T cell receptor (beta chain) sequence with its context. Produced via immunoSEQ multiplex PCR; TCRdb's table is partial and in-frame only. The data hold over 130,000 clones, with about 88% observed a single time. The CDR3 has 14 amino acids. This specimen belongs to a study of T cell responses to AZD1222 COVID-19 vaccine. This TCR was sampled from an adult who received the AZD1222 COVID-19 vaccine. The chain is built from TRBV1 and TRBJ1-1. TRBV1 is assigned pseudogene status. Sequences were derived from peripheral blood, sampled 28 days after the second AZD1222 dose. CDR3 sequence: CTSSPSGVNTEAFF. The DNA for the CDR3 is TGCACCAGCAGCCCATCCGGGGTGAACACTGAAGCTTTCTTT.